The 29 T cell receptor beta chains below were found in one sample sequenced in a study of blood T cell repertoires in COVID-19. The data were produced by immunoSEQ multiplex PCR, yet TCRdb's version contains in-frame clones alone and is incomplete. The table shows 120,000 or so clones, with roughly 79% occurring only once. The sequenced sample was peripheral blood. Receptors were obtained from a human donor in a cohort sampled during active COVID-19.

The rearrangement joins TRBV28 to TRBJ1-4; 7 nucleotides match TRBD1. This CDR3 region has 14 residues. CDR1 MDHEN and CDR2 SYDVKM come from the germline V gene. V was pared by 5 bases and J by 5 bases, with 5 bases of the junction left unmatched. The CDR3 reads CASSAGTDNEKLFF. DNA of the CDR3: TGTGCCAGCAGTGCCGGGACAGACAATGAAAAACTGTTTTTT.

The chain carries TRBV9 and TRBJ2-7, with D hard to call. The ends were cut back, 0 bases at V and 3 bases at J, with 13 bases in the middle. The CDR3 runs to 15 residues. CDR1 and CDR2 (germline): SGDLS, YYNGEE. Here the CDR3 DNA reads TGTGCCAGCAGCGTAGTTGAGGCGCCGGTCTACGAGCAGTACTTC. Amino acid sequence: CASSVVEAPVYEQYF.

The chain combines TRBV6-5 with TRBJ1-4; D uncertain. Trimming removed 7 bases from V and 10 bases from J, with 22 bases in between. CDR3 length: 15 amino acids. CDR1 is MNHEY and CDR2 is SVGAGI in the germline V gene. The CDR3 here is CASTLTAGPGVKLFF. The DNA for the CDR3 is TGTGCCAGCACTCTCACGGCGGGCCCCGGGGTAAAACTGTTTTTT.

The rearrangement uses TRBV24-1 and TRBJ2-3; 7 nucleotides match TRBD1. V lost 3 bases and J lost 0; bases outside the gene matches: 5. CDR1 and CDR2 (germline): KGHDR, SFDVKD. This CDR3 has 16 residues. DNA for the CDR3: TGTGCCACCAGTGATCGACAGGGAGCTAGCACAGATACGCAGTATTTT. It is translated as CATSDRQGASTDTQYF.

The V and J genes are TRBV5-1 and TRBJ2-7; D might be TRBD2 (6 bases). Looked up from germline, CDR1 is SGHRS and CDR2 is YFSETQ. There are 15 residues in the CDR3. Between the trimmed V and J ends, which lost 2 bases and 6 bases, there was a span of 18 bases. DNA of the CDR3: TGCGCCAGCAGCTTTATAACGGGACTTCCCTCCGAGCAGTACTTC. This codes for CASSFITGLPSEQYF.

The chain's CDR3 is CSVYTGQGGEKLFF. The DNA for the CDR3 is TGCAGCGTTTATACGGGACAGGGCGGTGAAAAACTGTTTTTT. The chain recombines TRBV29-1 with TRBJ1-4; 9 bases align to TRBD1. After removal of 5 bases from V and 7 bases from J, the junction contained 8 bases not matched to a gene. There are 14 residues in the CDR3. Germline V gene data show CDR1 as SQVTM and CDR2 as ANQGSEA.

V is TRBV7-8 and J is TRBJ2-3, with D perhaps TRBD2 (5 bases). CDR1 and CDR2 (germline): SGHVS, FQNEAQ. There are 16 residues in the CDR3. V lost 1 base and J lost 1, with 12 bases in between. The CDR3 coding sequence is TGTGCCAGCAGCTTAGGCTGGCGGGCACGCACAGATACGCAGTATTTT. This codes for CASSLGWRARTDTQYF.

This clone was observed once. The chain joins TRBV5-1 to TRBJ2-7, with 7 bases identical to TRBD2. The V gene end was trimmed by 4 bases and the J gene end by 4 bases; junction bases not matched to a gene: 5. This CDR3 spans 13 amino acids. Germline V gene data show CDR1 as SGHRS and CDR2 as YFSETQ. In DNA, the CDR3 is TGCGCCAGCAGCAGCGGGGAATCTTACGAGCAGTACTTC. It translates to CASSSGESYEQYF.

This clone occurred a few times. The V gene is TRBV7-9, the J gene TRBJ1-2; D is uncertain. CDR1 SEHNR and CDR2 FQNEAQ come from the germline V gene (reference sequence). Trimming shortened V by 4 bases and J by 1 base, and 10 bases separated the two germline ends. There are 14 residues in the CDR3. The CDR3 bases are TGTGCCAGCAGCTCCGGACTGCATAACTATGGCTACACCTTC. Residues: CASSSGLHNYGYTF.

This clone has just a few counts. The J gene is TRBJ1-3, the V gene TRBV6-6, with TRBD1 matching over 7 bases. The CDR3 runs 13 residues. Germline V gene sequence: CDR1 MNHNY, CDR2 SVGAGI (reference sequence). V lost 5 bases, J lost 4 bases, and 2 bases stayed unmatched. CDR3 nucleotides: TGTGCCAGCAGTCCGGGACAGGGAAACACCATATATTTT. Protein: CASSPGQGNTIYF.

The table lists this clone with a few counts. The chain links TRBV6-6 to TRBJ2-7, with a tentative D call TRBD1 (6 bases). Germline V gene lookup returns CDR1 MNHNY and CDR2 SVGAGI (reference sequence). The V and J ends lost 6 bases and 0 bases respectively, with 6 bases between them. CDR3 length equals 12 residues. CDR3 bases: TGTGCCAGCAGGGACAGCTCCTACGAGCAGTACTTC. This sequence encodes CASRDSSYEQYF.

This chain connects TRBV20-1 to TRBJ2-1; D is uncertain. Trimming removed 3 bases from V and 0 bases from J, with 6 bases in between. The CDR3 runs to 13 residues. The V gene's germline CDR1 is DFQATT and CDR2 SNEGSKA (reference sequence). This CDR3 is CSASYSSYNEQFF. The CDR3 DNA reads as TGCAGTGCTAGTTACAGCTCCTACAATGAGCAGTTCTTC.

This clone was detected only once. The V gene is TRBV7-9, the J gene TRBJ2-1; no clear D gene. Germline V lookup: CDR1 SEHNR, CDR2 FQNEAQ (reference sequence). The CDR3 spans 14 residues. The V and J ends lost 5 bases and 7 bases respectively, with 15 bases between them. The CDR3 coding sequence is TGTGCCAGCAGCCGACCTGCGGTTGATAATGAGCAGTTCTTC. This translates into CASSRPAVDNEQFF.

This chain uses TRBV19 with TRBJ1-4; 11 bases line up with TRBD1. V trimming: 5 bases; J trimming: 8 bases; junction bases outside the gene matches: 10. Germline V gives CDR1 LNHDA, CDR2 SQIVND (reference sequence). The CDR3 totals 16 residues. The CDR3 reads CASSFGQGAFWEKLFF. CDR3 coding DNA: TGTGCCAGTAGTTTCGGACAGGGGGCGTTTTGGGAAAAACTGTTTTTT.

The chain uses TRBV9 and TRBJ2-1; D not certain. Trimming cost V 4 bases and J 3 bases, with 14 bases left between them. Germline V gene data show CDR1 as SGDLS and CDR2 as YYNGEE. This CDR3 comprises 15 residues. The CDR3 protein is CASSQPPSIYNEQFF. CDR3 sequence (DNA): TGTGCCAGCAGCCAACCTCCGAGCATCTACAATGAGCAGTTCTTC.

J is TRBJ1-2 and V is TRBV20-1; 7 nucleotides line up with TRBD1. The CDR3 contains 11 residues. From germline, CDR1 is DFQATT and CDR2 SNEGSKA (reference sequence). Trimming cost V 6 bases and J 6 bases; bases outside gene matches: 4. For the CDR3, the DNA is TGCAGTGCCGCACAGGGGAATGGCTACACCTTC. Protein: CSAAQGNGYTF.

The V and J genes are TRBV5-5 and TRBJ2-6; possible D gene TRBD1, 5 bases. V was pared by 4 bases and J by 1 base, with 15 bases between. This CDR3 contains 17 residues. The germline V gene has CDR1 SGHKS and CDR2 YYEKEE (reference sequence). CDR3 coding DNA: TGTGCCAGCAGCCCAGTCGCTGGGGCTTCTGGGGCCAACGTCCTGACTTTC. It specifies CASSPVAGASGANVLTF.

The V call is TRBV28, the J call TRBJ2-3; no definite D call. The CDR3 sequence is 12 residues long. Germline V lookup: CDR1 MDHEN, CDR2 SYDVKM. Between the trimmed V and J ends, which lost 5 bases and 10 bases, there was a span of 13 bases. The CDR3, as DNA: TGTGCCAGCAGTCACTCCGTAGTGGCGCAGTATTTT. Translating gives CASSHSVVAQYF.

The V gene is TRBV28, the J gene TRBJ1-5; D not certain. Looked up from germline, CDR1 is MDHEN and CDR2 is SYDVKM. Trimming removed 3 bases at V and 7 bases at J, with 4 bases between. The CDR3 is 11 residues long. CDR3 sequence: CASSLEQPQHF. CDR3 DNA: TGTGCCAGCAGTTTGGAGCAGCCCCAGCATTTT. Full variable domain (remainder filled in from reference TRBV28 and TRBJ1-5): DVKVTQSSRYLVKRTGEKVFLECVQDMDHENMFWYRQDPGLGLRLIYFSYDVKMKEKGDIPEGYSVSREKKERFSLILESASTNQTSMYLCASSLEQPQHFGDGTRLSIL.

The genes are TRBV6-2 or TRBV6-3 and TRBJ2-3; 9 bases match TRBD2. This CDR3 is 15 amino acids long. CDR1 and CDR2 from the germline V gene are MNHEY and SVGEGT. With 2 bases clipped from V and 6 bases from J, the junction kept 6 bases outside the gene matches. The CDR3 DNA is TGTGCCAGCAGTTACAGGGCGGGAGGGCCGGATACGCAGTATTTT. Amino acids: CASSYRAGGPDTQYF.

The chain recombines TRBV5-1 with TRBJ1-2; D is ambiguous. V was shortened by 0 bases and J by 4 bases, with 10 bases between the two germline ends. This CDR3 comprises 14 residues. Germline V CDR1 and CDR2: SGHRS, YFSETQ. CDR3 sequence reads: CASSLAPGSYGYTF. The CDR3 DNA reads as TGCGCCAGCAGCTTGGCGCCGGGGTCCTATGGCTACACCTTC.

This chain links TRBV20-1 with TRBJ2-1; 8 nucleotides agree with TRBD2. The V gene end was trimmed by 3 bases and the J gene end by 4 bases; junction bases not matched to a gene: 17. The CDR3 has 18 amino acids. CDR1 DFQATT and CDR2 SNEGSKA come from the germline V gene (reference sequence). This CDR3 is CSASEMGGRNRVYNEQFF. The CDR3 DNA sequence: TGCAGTGCTAGTGAAATGGGCGGGAGGAATAGGGTATACAATGAGCAGTTCTTC.

The rearrangement uses TRBV19 and TRBJ1-2; 7 nucleotides align to TRBD1. In germline, CDR1 is LNHDA, CDR2 SQIVND (reference sequence). This CDR3 has 16 amino acids. V shed 7 bases and J 4 bases; nucleotides not matched to a gene: 15. The CDR3 DNA sequence: TGTGCCAGTATCCGTACCCCGGGACAGCGAAGCTATGGCTACACCTTC. This gives the protein CASIRTPGQRSYGYTF.

The V call is TRBV27, the J call TRBJ1-2; D call uncertain. The CDR3 spans 13 residues. V was shortened by 6 bases and J by 5 bases, with 13 bases between the two germline ends. The germline V gene has CDR1 MNHEY and CDR2 SMNVEV (reference sequence). CDR3: CASRPTGAYGYTF. The CDR3 coding sequence is TGTGCCAGCAGGCCCACGGGAGCTTATGGCTACACCTTC.

The V and J genes are TRBV5-1 and TRBJ2-3; D possibly corresponds to TRBD2 (7 bases). The germline V gene encodes CDR1 SGHRS and CDR2 YFSETQ. V was trimmed by 4 bases and J by 0 bases, leaving 15 bases between them. There are 16 residues in the CDR3. CDR3 DNA sequence: TGCGCCAGCAGCCTCCGGGGGGCCACTAGCACAGATACGCAGTATTTT. Translation gives CASSLRGATSTDTQYF.

This clone was seen a few times. This rearrangement joins TRBV7-2 to TRBJ1-5; no definite D call. Germline CDR1 reads SGHTA; CDR2 reads FQGNSA. The CDR3 runs 15 residues. V lost 1 base and J 3 bases, leaving 10 bases between the germline ends. CDR3 sequence: CASSLESGFNQPQHF. CDR3 coding DNA: TGTGCCAGCAGCTTAGAGTCAGGATTCAATCAGCCCCAGCATTTT.

The chain uses TRBV6-6 and TRBJ2-7, with 7 bases fitting TRBD1. Germline V CDR1 and CDR2: MNHNY, SVGAGI (reference sequence). The V and J ends lost 7 bases and 6 bases, in that order; junction bases with no gene match: 6. The CDR3 sequence is 12 residues long. The DNA for the CDR3 is TGTGCCAGCACAGACAGGGTGGGCGAGCAGTACTTC. Protein product: CASTDRVGEQYF.

This clone turned up a few times. The chain uses TRBV14 and TRBJ2-5; 9 bases fit TRBD1. With 1 base clipped from V and 2 bases from J, the junction kept 8 bases outside the gene matches. Germline-derived CDR1 and CDR2 are SGHDN and FVKESK. The CDR3 is made up of 17 amino acids. The CDR3 nucleotides read TGTGCCAGCAGCCAAGCCAGGGGGACAGGGCTTCAAGAGACCCAGTACTTC. Amino acids: CASSQARGTGLQETQYF.

This clone has just one count. V is TRBV7-3 and J is TRBJ2-2; TRBD1 aligns across 7 bases. This CDR3 spans 15 amino acids. The germline CDR1 and CDR2 sequences are SGHTA and FQGTGA. Germline trimming cut 4 bases from V and 6 bases from J; bases unmatched to any gene: 8. The CDR3 loop reads CASSSRQGRSGELFF. For the CDR3, the DNA is TGTGCCAGCAGCTCGCGACAGGGAAGATCCGGGGAGCTGTTTTTT.